Below are 23 T cell receptor beta chains sequenced from a single sample in a study of blood T cells in healthy people across ages. PCR was performed a second time for roughly 7 to 11 cycles using a sample-barcoded 5' primer and a J-beta primer mix. Using its own MiXCR run on the 5' RACE reads, TCRdb lists one record per CDR3 protein. The table includes more than 750,000 distinct CDR3 sequences, 29% detected once. This sample also belongs to another study, concerning T cells of mothers and their children.

Sequenced input: blood. Source of these receptors: a middle-aged woman in good health.

The chain uses TRBV7-2 and TRBJ1-2; D call uncertain. The CDR3 contains 16 residues. The V end lost 2 bases, the J end lost 4 bases, and 17 bases lay between the germline ends. Germline V CDR1 and CDR2: SGHTA, FQGNSA. CDR3 bases: TGTGCCAGCAGCTTACCCTTCAAGTCGGGCAGCTATGGCTACACCTTC. Translated: CASSLPFKSGSYGYTF.

The table lists this clonotype with a few counts. This sequence joins TRBV7-9 and TRBJ2-7; TRBD2 aligns across 7 bases. The CDR3 totals 12 residues. In germline, CDR1 is SEHNR, CDR2 FQNEAQ (reference sequence). V was pared by 3 bases and J by 7 bases, with 3 bases of the junction left unmatched. The CDR3 loop is CASSFDGREQYF. In DNA, the CDR3 is TGTGCCAGCAGCTTCGACGGGAGGGAGCAGTACTTC.

On this clonotype itself: A much larger clone differs from this one at a single base, so this may be a read error. The chain carries TRBV4-1 and TRBJ2-5; TRBD1 is a possible D gene (6 bases). The CDR3 length is 13 residues. The germline gives CDR1 MGHRA, CDR2 YSYEKL. Trimming left V 5 bases short and J 11 bases short, with 18 bases between. CDR3 nucleotides: TGCGCCAGCAGCACCACAGGGTCCGGTGAGCAGTACTTC. Its protein product is CASSTTGSGEQYF.

The rearrangement uses TRBV19 and TRBJ2-1, with TRBD2 as a possible D gene (6 bases). Trimming removed 3 bases at V and 5 bases at J, with 14 bases between. This CDR3 contains 15 residues. Germline CDR1 and CDR2: LNHDA and SQIVND (reference sequence). CDR3 region: CASSIWGERHNEQFF. The CDR3, as DNA: TGTGCCAGTAGTATTTGGGGGGAGAGGCACAATGAGCAGTTCTTC.

The J gene is TRBJ2-7, the V gene TRBV29-1; no clear D. The CDR3 length is 11 residues. V lost 0 bases and J lost 5, with 5 bases in between. Germline V gene data show CDR1 as SQVTM and CDR2 as ANQGSEA. The CDR3 sequence: CSVEDSNEQYF. The DNA of the CDR3 is TGCAGCGTTGAAGATTCTAACGAGCAGTACTTC.

In its sample, this clonotype was seen a few times. The chain links TRBV28 to TRBJ2-3, with 7 bases identical to TRBD2. From germline, CDR1 is MDHEN and CDR2 SYDVKM. The CDR3 consists of 15 residues. The junction had 5 bases not matched to a gene; V was cut back by 5 bases and J by 0 bases. CDR3 sequence reads: CASSRPSGSTDTQYF. CDR3 DNA sequence: TGTGCCAGCAGTCGGCCTAGCGGTAGCACAGATACGCAGTATTTT.

This chain connects TRBV19 to TRBJ2-5; D perhaps matches TRBD2 (5 bases). Germline CDR1 LNHDA, CDR2 SQIVND (reference sequence). V was cut by 10 bases and J by 0 bases, with 15 bases left in between. The CDR3 loop spans 14 amino acids. CDR3 loop: CANKGGRYQETQYF. Here the CDR3 DNA reads TGTGCCAATAAGGGCGGGCGCTACCAAGAGACCCAGTACTTC.

The CDR3 sequence: CASSELWQISGNTIYF. CDR3 nucleotide sequence: TGTGCCAGCAGTGAATTATGGCAGATCTCTGGAAACACCATATATTTT. V and J are TRBV6-1 and TRBJ1-3; no definite D call. The CDR3 totals 16 residues. V was pared by 2 bases and J by 0 bases, with 11 bases between. CDR1 is MNHNS and CDR2 is SASEGT in the germline V gene.

This clonotype showed up just a few times. The chain joins TRBV27 to TRBJ2-2; the D gene could be TRBD1 or TRBD2 (5 bases each). Germline CDR1 MNHEY, CDR2 SMNVEV (reference sequence). Trimming left V 8 bases short and J 0 bases short, with 13 bases between. The CDR3 totals 15 residues. The DNA of the CDR3 is TGTGCCAGCGCTGGGGGTCCCCCGAACACCGGGGAGCTGTTTTTT. Its translation is CASAGGPPNTGELFF.

The chain has TRBV29-1 and TRBJ2-3, with D perhaps TRBD1 or TRBD2 (5 bases each). The germline gives CDR1 SQVTM, CDR2 ANQGSEA. This CDR3 region has 17 residues. Trimming removed 6 bases at V and 4 bases at J, with 26 bases between. CDR3 residues: CSVVGTHNLLGPDTQYF. For the CDR3, the DNA is TGCAGCGTCGTCGGGACCCACAATTTACTGGGGCCAGATACGCAGTATTTT.

This clonotype has more than one count but fewer than ten. The chain links TRBV20-1 to TRBJ1-1; 10 bases map to TRBD1. The CDR3 consists of 15 residues. The junction had 8 bases not matched to a gene; V was cut back by 1 base and J by 6 bases. CDR1 and CDR2 (germline): DFQATT, SNEGSKA (reference sequence). The CDR3 DNA reads TGCAGTGCTAGAGTTCCGGGACAGGGGAAGGCTGAAGCTTTCTTT. Translation gives CSARVPGQGKAEAFF.

This CDR3 reads CASSVASGGAISYNEQFF. For the CDR3, the DNA is TGTGCCAGCAGCGTAGCTAGCGGGGGGGCAATCTCCTACAATGAGCAGTTCTTC. The chain combines TRBV9 with TRBJ2-1, with 12 bases fitting TRBD2. The CDR3 sequence is 18 residues long. The J segment lost 0 bases and the V segment lost 0 bases, leaving 4 bases of the junction unmatched. CDR1 SGDLS and CDR2 YYNGEE come from the germline V gene.

This clonotype was detected ten times or more. The rearrangement joins TRBV28 to TRBJ2-7; D is unresolved. CDR1 MDHEN and CDR2 SYDVKM come from the germline V gene. The CDR3 sequence is 15 residues long. V dropped 2 bases and J dropped 2 bases, with 13 bases sitting between them. In DNA, the CDR3 is TGTGCCAGCAGTTTAATGAGGCCAAGGACCTACGAGCAGTACTTC. Amino acids: CASSLMRPRTYEQYF.

This clonotype was observed a few times. This chain joins TRBV20-1 and TRBJ1-1, with 8 positions matching TRBD1. Trimming took 3 bases from V and 2 from J; bases not matched to a gene: 8. CDR3 size: 15 residues. Germline V lookup: CDR1 DFQATT, CDR2 SNEGSKA (reference sequence). The CDR3 spells CSARETGDINTEAFF. Here the CDR3 DNA reads TGCAGTGCTAGGGAGACAGGGGATATAAACACTGAAGCTTTCTTT.

The gene calls are TRBV15 and TRBJ1-5; tentatively, D is TRBD1 (5 bases). V gave up 3 bases and J gave up 4 bases, with 10 bases separating them. Germline V gives CDR1 LNHNV, CDR2 YYDKDF (reference sequence). The length of the CDR3 is 14 residues. The CDR3 DNA is TGTGCCACCAGCAGGGCCCAGGGTAATCAGCCCCAGCATTTT. Its protein is CATSRAQGNQPQHF.

This clonotype was seen a few times. V is TRBV5-4 and J is TRBJ1-5; possible D gene TRBD1, 5 bases. V lost 4 bases, J lost 4 bases, and 12 bases lay in between. CDR3 length equals 14 residues. Germline V gene lookup returns CDR1 SGHNT and CDR2 YYREEE (reference sequence). CDR3 coding DNA: TGTGCCAGCAGCCGGGGCCTCGATAATCAGCCCCAGCATTTT. Translated: CASSRGLDNQPQHF. Full variable domain (outside the CDR3, taken from reference TRBV5-4 and TRBJ1-5): ETGVTQSPTHLIKTRGQQVTLRCSSQSGHNTVSWYQQALGQGPQFIFQYYREEENGRGNFPPRFSGLQFPNYSSELNVNALELDDSALYLCASSRGLDNQPQHFGDGTRLSIL.

V is TRBV7-9 and J is TRBJ1-1; 7 bases are a match to TRBD1. The CDR3 has 14 amino acids. With V trimmed by 3 bases and J by 3 bases, 4 bases remained unmatched. Germline V gene data show CDR1 as SEHNR and CDR2 as FQNEAQ (reference sequence). The DNA of the CDR3 is TGTGCCAGCAGCTTGCTCCAGGGGGACACTGAAGCTTTCTTT. This encodes CASSLLQGDTEAFF.

The rearrangement uses TRBV7-6 and TRBJ1-2; no clear D. V was clipped by 0 bases and J by 6 bases, with 11 bases between them. This CDR3 comprises 14 residues. Germline V gives CDR1 SGHVS, CDR2 FNYEAQ. The CDR3 loop reads CASSLAPGVHGYTF. The DNA of the CDR3 is TGTGCCAGCAGCTTAGCACCTGGGGTTCATGGCTACACCTTC. The complete variable domain, with remaining parts taken from reference TRBV7-6 and TRBJ1-2, reads GAGVSQSPRYKVTKRGQDVALRCDPISGHVSLYWYRQALGQGPEFLTYFNYEAQQDKSGLPNDRFSAERPEGSISTLTIQRTEQRDSAMYRCASSLAPGVHGYTFGSGTRLTVV.

This clonotype was detected a few times. The V call is TRBV12-3 or TRBV12-4, the J call TRBJ1-4, with D perhaps TRBD1 (5 bases). V lost 2 bases and J lost 8, with 18 bases in between. The CDR3 totals 16 residues. The CDR3 loop is CASSLSGGELYEKLFF. CDR3 nucleotide sequence: TGTGCCAGCAGTTTATCTGGGGGGGAGTTATACGAAAAACTGTTTTTT.

The CDR3 nucleotides are TGTGCCATCAGTGTAGGGAGTCTCGACTATGGCTACACCTTC. This translates into CAISVGSLDYGYTF. The chain couples TRBV10-3 to TRBJ1-2; D not resolved. Germline CDR1 and CDR2: ENHRY and SYGVKD. This CDR3 comprises 14 residues. Trimming pared 4 bases from V and 3 bases from J, leaving 12 bases between.

This clonotype has more than one count but fewer than ten. Written as DNA, the CDR3 is TGTGCCAGCAGCTTAAATCATAACACTGAAGCTTTCTTT. Translated: CASSLNHNTEAFF. V is TRBV11-2 and J is TRBJ1-1; D uncertain. Germline CDR1 reads SGHAT; CDR2 reads FQNNGV. Trimming took 2 bases from V and 2 from J, leaving 6 bases between them. The CDR3 covers 13 residues. Variable domain in full (rest from reference TRBV11-2 and TRBJ1-1): EAGVAQSPRYKIIEKRQSVAFWCNPISGHATLYWYQQILGQGPKLLIQFQNNGVVDDSQLPKDRFSAERLKGVDSTLKIQPAKLEDSAVYLCASSLNHNTEAFFGQGTRLTVV.

On this clonotype itself: A much larger clone lies one base from this, so it may be a read error. The CDR3 protein is CTSSFRDSVETQYF. The CDR3 DNA is TGTACCAGCAGCTTCCGGGACAGCGTAGAGACCCAGTACTTC. V usage is TRBV7-2 and J usage is TRBJ2-5; 7 nucleotides align to TRBD1. The CDR3 contains 14 residues. Germline-derived CDR1 and CDR2 are SGHTA and FQGNSA. The junction had 5 bases not matched to a gene; V was cut back by 3 bases and J by 4 bases.

For the CDR3, the DNA is TGTGCCAGCAGCCACCAGACAGGGGGCTGGAGTGAAGCTTTCTTT. Its protein product is CASSHQTGGWSEAFF. V gene TRBV14 combines with J gene TRBJ1-1; 10 bases align to TRBD1. The CDR3 totals 15 residues. Looked up from germline, CDR1 is SGHDN and CDR2 is FVKESK. The V and J ends lost 3 bases and 7 bases, in that order; junction bases with no gene match: 8.